The subject of this entry is one T cell receptor beta chain. Its antigen is not known. The CDR3 has 16 residues. V gave up 0 bases and J gave up 0 bases, with 11 bases separating them. Per the germline V gene, CDR1 is SGHDN and CDR2 is FVKESK. Assay used: immunoSEQ multiplex PCR; TCRdb lists only in-frame clones, some missing. This table has 43,000 or so clones, 90% to 95% appearing once. The source of the sample is a study of cytomegalovirus exposure and HLA in healthy donors. Overall study context: The approximately 110 validation repertoires used the same platform as the 666 first-cohort repertoires, a later analysis reported.

Study-level points and caveats: CMV antigen specificity of a few CMV-associated chains was confirmed in vitro. Overall, approximately 150 TCR beta chains were annotated as cytomegalovirus-associated. Rare sequences made up most TCRs, while some public TCRs were found in many donors.

The J gene is TRBJ2-5, the V gene TRBV14; D gene ambiguous. This clonotype was sampled from a man aged 18-30 years in good health and CMV-seronegative. Specimen: PBMCs. CDR3 region: CASSQDALRYQETQYF. The CDR3 coding sequence is TGTGCCAGCAGCCAAGATGCCCTACGGTACCAAGAGACCCAGTACTTC.